This T cell receptor beta chain emerged from a study of human T cells and chemical hapten exposure. Across the study: Patch tests containing 0.01% DPC, applied to the upper back, were read at 6 days. General study results and limits: Having alopecia, donors may respond immunologically unlike healthy people.

Time point here: patch test 1, 2 weeks after DPC sensitization. Treatment: therapeutic diphenylcyclopropenone sensitization with weekly scalp DPC. Investigators collected blood before applying each patch test. Participating donors were patients with alopecia, aged 18 to 70 years, considered appropriate candidates for DPC. In regard to this clonotype: The antigen remains unidentified.

MiXCR, applied by TCRdb to the RACE reads, yields one record per CDR3 protein. Of about 120,000 distinct CDR3 sequences listed, roughly an eighth are singletons. Germline-derived CDR1 and CDR2 are LGHDT and YNNKEL (reference sequence). Deletions cut 4 bases from V and 10 bases from J, with 10 bases between. The CDR3 consists of 11 residues. This sequence originates from a man in his late teens or twenties with alopecia areata. Some clones in this sample may be carry-over from other donors' samples. The sequencing used whole blood, collected in connection with sensitization to the hapten diphenylcyclopropenone (DPC). The rearrangement joins TRBV3-1 to TRBJ1-2; D might be TRBD1 (5 bases). The CDR3: CASSRQWFYTF. Here the CDR3 DNA reads TGTGCCAGCAGCCGACAGTGGTTCTACACCTTC.